This T cell receptor beta chain originates from a study of blood T cells in healthy people across ages. Study observations and caveats: Because sorting was not performed, PBMCs prevented conclusive naive versus antigen-experienced comparison.

Next came a second PCR, run for about 7 to 12 cycles, which used a sample-barcoded 5' primer along with a J-beta primer mix. Template switching added a 12-random-nucleotide identifier to every cDNA molecule. Each CDR3 protein gets one entry after TCRdb re-called the 5' RACE reads with MiXCR. Altogether approximately 800,000 distinct CDR3 sequences are present, about 46% being singletons, with the ten largest covering over 15%. This clonotype has just one count. As yet, its antigen is unknown. V dropped 0 bases and J dropped 1 base, with 9 bases sitting between them. CDR3 length: 15 amino acids. Germline V gene sequence: CDR1 LGHNA, CDR2 YSLEER.

This receptor was taken from a man older than 75 in good health. This chain connects TRBV4-3 to TRBJ2-5; D is tentatively TRBD1 or TRBD2 (5 bases each). The material sequenced was blood. The CDR3 loop is CASSQDVGTQETQYF. As DNA, the CDR3 is TGCGCCAGCAGCCAAGATGTGGGGACCCAAGAGACCCAGTACTTC.